This TCR beta chain was captured in a study of T-cell memory formation after mild COVID-19. Study summary: Clustering of TCRs was largely donor specific.

In this sample, this clonotype turned up many times. Antigen specificity is unknown. With constant-segment primers, 5'RACE yielded cDNA libraries of TCR alpha and TCR beta that carried sample barcodes and UMIs. TCRdb used MiXCR to reprocess the 5' RACE reads, holding one entry per CDR3 protein. The data contain approximately 390,000 distinct CDR3 sequences, about a sixth of them singletons. Trimming took off 0 bases at V and 5 bases at J, with 12 bases between the two ends. This CDR3 is 14 amino acids long. Germline assignment: CDR1 SGHRS and CDR2 YFSETQ. Regarding the study as a whole: Pre-infection memory showed some responding clones, and this suggested that cross-reactive memory joined. CD4+ bias marked clones expanding day 15 to 37, unlike balanced contracting clones.

The receptor was derived from a young man who had mild COVID-19 (a few samples of this study predate the infection). Cell type and time point are not known. This sequence joins TRBV5-1 and TRBJ2-7; the D is unclear. The sequencing input was PBMCs or a T cell subset sorted from them (not recorded which). CDR3 DNA sequence: TGCGCCAGCAGCTTGGAGGGCGCTCCCGACGAGCAGTACTTC. This encodes CASSLEGAPDEQYF.